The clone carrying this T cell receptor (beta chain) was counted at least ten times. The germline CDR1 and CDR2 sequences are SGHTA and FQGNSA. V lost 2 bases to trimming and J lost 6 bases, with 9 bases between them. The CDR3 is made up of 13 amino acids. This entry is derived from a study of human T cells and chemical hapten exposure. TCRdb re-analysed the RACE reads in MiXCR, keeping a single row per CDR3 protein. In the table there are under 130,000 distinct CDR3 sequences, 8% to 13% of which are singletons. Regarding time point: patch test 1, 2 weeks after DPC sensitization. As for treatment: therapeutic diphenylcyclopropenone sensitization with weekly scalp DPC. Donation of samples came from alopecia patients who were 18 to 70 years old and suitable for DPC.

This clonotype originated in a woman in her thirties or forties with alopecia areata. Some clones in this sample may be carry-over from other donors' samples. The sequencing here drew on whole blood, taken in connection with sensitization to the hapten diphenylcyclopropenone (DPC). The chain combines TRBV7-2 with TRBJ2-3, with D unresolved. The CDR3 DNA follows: TGTGCCAGCAGCTTACGTTGGCGGGATACGCAGTATTTT. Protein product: CASSLRWRDTQYF.